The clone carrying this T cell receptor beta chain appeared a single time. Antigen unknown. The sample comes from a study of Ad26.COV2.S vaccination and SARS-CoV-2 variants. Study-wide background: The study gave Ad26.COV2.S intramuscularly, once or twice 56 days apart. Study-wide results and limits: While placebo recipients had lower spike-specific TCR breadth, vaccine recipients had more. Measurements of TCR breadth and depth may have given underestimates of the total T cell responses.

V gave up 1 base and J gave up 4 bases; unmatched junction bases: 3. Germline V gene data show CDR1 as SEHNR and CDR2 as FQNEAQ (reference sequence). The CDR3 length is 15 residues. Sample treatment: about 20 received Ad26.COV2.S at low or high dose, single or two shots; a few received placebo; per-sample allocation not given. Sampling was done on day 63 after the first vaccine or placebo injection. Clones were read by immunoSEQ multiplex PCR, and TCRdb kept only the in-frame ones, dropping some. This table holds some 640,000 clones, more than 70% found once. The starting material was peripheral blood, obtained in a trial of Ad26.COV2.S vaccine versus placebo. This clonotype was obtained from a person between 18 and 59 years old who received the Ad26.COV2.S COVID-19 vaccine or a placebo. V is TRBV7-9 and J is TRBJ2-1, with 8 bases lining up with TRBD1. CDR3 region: CASSLEGTGYNEQFF. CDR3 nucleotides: TGTGCCAGCAGCTTAGAGGGGACAGGTTACAATGAGCAGTTCTTC.